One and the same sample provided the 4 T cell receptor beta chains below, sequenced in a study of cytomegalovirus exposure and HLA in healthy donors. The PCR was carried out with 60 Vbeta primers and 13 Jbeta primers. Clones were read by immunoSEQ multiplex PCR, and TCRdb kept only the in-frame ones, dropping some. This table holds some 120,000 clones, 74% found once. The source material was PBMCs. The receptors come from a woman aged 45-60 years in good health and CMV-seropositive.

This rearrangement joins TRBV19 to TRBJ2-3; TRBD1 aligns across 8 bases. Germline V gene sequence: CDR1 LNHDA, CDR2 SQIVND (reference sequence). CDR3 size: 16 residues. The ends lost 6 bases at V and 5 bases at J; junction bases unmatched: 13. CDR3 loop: CASRKLLGQAGDTQYF. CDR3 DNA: TGTGCCAGTAGGAAACTATTGGGACAGGCCGGAGATACGCAGTATTTT. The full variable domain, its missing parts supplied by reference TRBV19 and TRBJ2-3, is DGGITQSPKYLFRKEGQNVTLSCEQNLNHDAMYWYRQDPGQGLRLIYYSQIVNDFQKGDIAEGYSVSREKKESFPLTVTSAQKNPTAFYLCASRKLLGQAGDTQYFGPGTRLTVL.

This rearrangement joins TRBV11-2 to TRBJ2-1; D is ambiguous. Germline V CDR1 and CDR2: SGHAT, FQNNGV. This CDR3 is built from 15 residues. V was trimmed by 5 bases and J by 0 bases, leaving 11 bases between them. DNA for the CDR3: TGTGCCAGCAGCATCTCGCAGGTCTCCTACAATGAGCAGTTCTTC. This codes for CASSISQVSYNEQFF.

CDR3 nucleotides: TGTGCCAGTTCCTTTTCGGCGACAACGTCACCCCTCCACTTT. It yields the protein CASSFSATTSPLHF. The V call is TRBV19, the J call TRBJ1-6; D not resolved. Germline V gives CDR1 LNHDA, CDR2 SQIVND (reference sequence). The length of the CDR3 is 14 residues. V shed 8 bases and J shed 10 bases, with 18 bases lying between them.

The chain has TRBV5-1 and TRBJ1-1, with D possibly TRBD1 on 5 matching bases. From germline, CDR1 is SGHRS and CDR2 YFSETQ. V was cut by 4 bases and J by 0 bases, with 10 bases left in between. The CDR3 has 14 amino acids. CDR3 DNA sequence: TGCGCCAGCAGCGGTACAGGAGTGAACACTGAAGCTTTCTTT. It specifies CASSGTGVNTEAFF. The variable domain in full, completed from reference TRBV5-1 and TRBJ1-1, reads KAGVTQTPRYLIKTRGQQVTLSCSPISGHRSVSWYQQTPGQGLQFLFEYFSETQRNKGNFPGRFSGRQFSNSRSEMNVSTLELGDSALYLCASSGTGVNTEAFFGQGTRLTVV.